These 31 T cell receptor beta chains originate from one sample sequenced in a study of T cells expressing NK-cell markers. TCRdb reprocessed the 5' RACE reads, with one entry per CDR3 protein and no DNA. Found here are about 550,000 distinct CDR3 sequences; the top ten clones hold 3% to 4.5%. Material: blood T cells: a sorted CD56 or NKG2C T cell subset, CD4+ or CD8+ T cells, or bulk PBMC T cells (not recorded which). The receptors shown here come from a man between 18 and 29 years old in good health.

This rearrangement joins TRBV20-1 to TRBJ2-2; TCRdb picks TRBD1, but there is no DNA to check that call. The CDR3 totals 14 residues. The germline V gene has CDR1 DFQATT and CDR2 SNEGSKA (reference sequence). CDR3 region: CSALPGVNTGELFF.

The gene calls are TRBV11-1 and TRBJ2-1; TCRdb reports TRBD1, a call that lacks DNA to check it against. The CDR3 is 18 amino acids. Germline CDR1 reads SGHAT; CDR2 reads FQDESV (reference sequence). The CDR3 here is CASSLSWVRDKIYNEQFF.

The chain recombines TRBV10-2 with TRBJ1-3. The CDR3 length is 15 residues. In germline, CDR1 is WSHSY, CDR2 SAAADI. The CDR3 sequence is CASSESRRNRNTIYF.

The chain employs TRBV20-1 and TRBJ2-3; TCRdb designates TRBD1, a call that cannot be tested without DNA. Germline CDR1 reads DFQATT; CDR2 reads SNEGSKA (reference sequence). The CDR3 runs to 13 residues. The CDR3 is CSAMGRLPDTQYF.

The chain has TRBV29-1 and TRBJ1-2. The CDR3 spans 12 residues. Germline assignment: CDR1 SQVTM and CDR2 ANQGSEA. CDR3 protein: CSVELSNYGYTF.

J is TRBJ2-1 and V is TRBV4-2; as DNA is missing, the TRBD1 call by TCRdb cannot be tested. The germline gives CDR1 LGHNA, CDR2 YNFKEQ. CDR3 length: 17 residues. The CDR3 protein is CASSQRGQGSSYNEQFF.

V usage is TRBV29-1 and J usage is TRBJ2-1; checking the TCRdb D call of TRBD2 is not possible without DNA. The CDR3 runs to 16 residues. Germline V gene sequence: CDR1 SQVTM, CDR2 ANQGSEA. The CDR3 sequence is CSVGRGGTVLGNEQFF.

The chain recombines TRBV11-2 with TRBJ2-1; TCRdb's assignment of TRBD1 cannot be checked, as there is no DNA. Germline CDR1 and CDR2: SGHAT and FQNNGV. The CDR3 contains 14 residues. CDR3 amino acids: CASSSVKGANEQFF.

V gene TRBV21-1 combines with J gene TRBJ2-1; TCRdb proposes TRBD1, but this gene call is untestable without DNA. TRBV21-1 is a pseudogene locus. CDR3 length equals 16 residues. The CDR3 sequence: CASSKGFGQTYNEQFF.

CDR3 protein: CASARGYGGELFF. J is TRBJ2-2 and V is TRBV5-1; absent DNA, TCRdb's TRBD1 call cannot be checked. CDR1 and CDR2 from the germline V gene are SGHRS and YFSETQ. The CDR3 length is 13 residues.

This chain links TRBV27 with TRBJ1-5; the D call from TCRdb, TRBD1, cannot be confirmed without DNA. The CDR3 covers 15 residues. The germline V gene has CDR1 MNHEY and CDR2 SMNVEV (reference sequence). CDR3 region: CASSKQGQSNQPQHF.

The CDR3 sequence: CASSLGPEYDEQFF. The genes are TRBV9 and TRBJ2-1; TCRdb outputs TRBD1, but without DNA this stays unchecked. Germline values: CDR1 SGDLS, CDR2 YYNGEE. The CDR3 extends over 14 amino acids.

This chain links TRBV12-3 or TRBV12-4 with TRBJ1-1; checking the TCRdb D call of TRBD1 is not possible without DNA. The length of the CDR3 is 15 residues. The CDR3 here is CASRALSGKGAEAFF.

This chain uses TRBV28 with TRBJ2-3; the TCRdb call, TRBD2, lacks DNA for checking. CDR1 MDHEN and CDR2 SYDVKM come from the germline V gene. The CDR3 spans 19 residues. The CDR3 region is CASSLYLAGGITSTDTQYF.

The gene calls are TRBV29-1 and TRBJ2-5; lacking DNA, the TRBD2 call made by TCRdb goes unchecked. The CDR3 consists of 17 residues. In germline, CDR1 is SQVTM, CDR2 ANQGSEA. The CDR3 loop is CSVEEVAAGGPGETQYF. Complete variable domain (other parts from reference TRBV29-1 and TRBJ2-5): SAVISQKPSRDICQRGTSLTIQCQVDSQVTMMFWYRQQPGQSLTLIATANQGSEATYESGFVIDKFPISRPNLTFSTLTVSNMSPEDSSIYLCSVEEVAAGGPGETQYFGPGTRLLVL.

The rearrangement links TRBV15 to TRBJ2-7; the D call of TRBD1 rests on TCRdb alone, since no DNA is present to check it. CDR3 length: 13 amino acids. CDR1 LNHNV and CDR2 YYDKDF come from the germline V gene (reference sequence). The CDR3 is CATSTNPGAVRYF.

V gene TRBV15 combines with J gene TRBJ2-1; the TRBD1 assignment by TCRdb is unverifiable without DNA. The CDR3 loop spans 15 amino acids. CDR1 is LNHNV and CDR2 is YYDKDF in the germline V gene (reference sequence). The CDR3 is CATSREQGVDNEQFF.

The chain carries TRBV12-3 or TRBV12-4 and TRBJ2-5; TCRdb outputs TRBD1, but without DNA this stays unchecked. The CDR3 consists of 16 residues. This CDR3 reads CASSLVSDPRRQTQYF.

The genes are TRBV20-1 and TRBJ2-3. The CDR3 is made up of 12 amino acids. Germline lookup yields CDR1 DFQATT and CDR2 SNEGSKA (reference sequence). Here the CDR3 reads CSASGSTDTQYF.

The gene calls are TRBV12-3 or TRBV12-4 and TRBJ2-7. The CDR3 length is 13 residues. The CDR3 region is CASSFDGGAEQYF.

The V call is TRBV4-1, the J call TRBJ2-3. CDR1 and CDR2 (germline): MGHRA, YSYEKL. The CDR3 runs to 13 residues. The CDR3: CASSQEGPDTQYF.

V and J are TRBV29-1 and TRBJ1-3; the TCRdb D gene call, TRBD1, has no DNA to confirm it. The germline V gene encodes CDR1 SQVTM and CDR2 ANQGSEA. This CDR3 spans 14 amino acids. The CDR3 reads CSSTPRDTGNTIYF.

The chain uses TRBV12-3 or TRBV12-4 and TRBJ1-1; checking the TCRdb D call of TRBD1 is not possible without DNA. This CDR3 has 15 residues. CDR3 loop: CASSSERRVATEAFF.

The J gene is TRBJ2-1, the V gene TRBV5-7. TRBV5-7 is noted as an ORF with a role that remains uncertain. This CDR3 contains 11 residues. This chain's CDR3 is CASSFCYEQFF.

The chain carries TRBV5-1 and TRBJ2-7; the TCRdb call, TRBD1, lacks DNA for checking. From germline, CDR1 is SGHRS and CDR2 YFSETQ. CDR3 size: 12 residues. The CDR3 loop is CASSLGGDEQYF.

This chain uses TRBV11-2 with TRBJ2-2; absent DNA, TCRdb's TRBD2 call cannot be checked. The CDR3 runs to 18 residues. CDR1 is SGHAT, CDR2 FQNNGV, per germline. CDR3: CASSPGTSGSIVTGELFF.

The CDR3 spells CASLDAGRSGEQFF. J is TRBJ2-1 and V is TRBV3-1; TCRdb indicates TRBD2, and absent DNA this call remains unverified. Germline V gene lookup returns CDR1 LGHDT and CDR2 YNNKEL (reference sequence). There are 14 residues in the CDR3.

The chain couples TRBV7-2 to TRBJ2-1. CDR3 length equals 14 residues. The germline V gene encodes CDR1 SGHTA and CDR2 FQGNSA. CDR3 sequence: CASSTYAGYNEQFF.

The chain's CDR3 is CASSLGGALPSVQFF. The V gene is TRBV5-1, the J gene TRBJ2-1; TCRdb outputs TRBD1, but without DNA this stays unchecked. Germline lookup yields CDR1 SGHRS and CDR2 YFSETQ. The CDR3 has 15 amino acids. Full variable domain (rest looked up from reference TRBV5-1 and TRBJ2-1): KAGVTQTPRYLIKTRGQQVTLSCSPISGHRSVSWYQQTPGQGLQFLFEYFSETQRNKGNFPGRFSGRQFSNSRSEMNVSTLELGDSALYLCASSLGGALPSVQFFGPGTRLTVL.

The V gene is TRBV7-3, the J gene TRBJ2-1; the TRBD2 assignment by TCRdb is unverifiable without DNA. Germline V CDR1 and CDR2: SGHTA, FQGTGA. CDR3 length: 16 residues. Here the CDR3 reads CASSYSRDSKEDEQFF.

The CDR3 sequence is CASSTGTGEQFF. The chain recombines TRBV7-3 with TRBJ2-1; no DNA is available, so the TRBD1 call from TCRdb remains unchecked. The CDR3 totals 12 residues. Germline CDR1 and CDR2: SGHTA and FQGTGA.